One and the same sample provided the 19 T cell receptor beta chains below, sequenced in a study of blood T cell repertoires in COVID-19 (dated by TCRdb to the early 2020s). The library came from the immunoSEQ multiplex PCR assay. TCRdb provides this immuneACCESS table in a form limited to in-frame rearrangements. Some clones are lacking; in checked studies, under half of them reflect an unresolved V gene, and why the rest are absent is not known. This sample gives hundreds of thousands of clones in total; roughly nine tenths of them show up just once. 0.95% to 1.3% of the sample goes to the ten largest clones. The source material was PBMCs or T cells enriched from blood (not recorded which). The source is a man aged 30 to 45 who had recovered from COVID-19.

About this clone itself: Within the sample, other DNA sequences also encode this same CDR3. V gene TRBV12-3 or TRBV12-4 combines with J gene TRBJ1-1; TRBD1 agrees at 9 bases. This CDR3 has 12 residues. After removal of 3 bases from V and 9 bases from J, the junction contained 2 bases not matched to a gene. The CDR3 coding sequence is TGTGCCAGCAGTTTGGGACAGGGAAAAGCTTTCTTT. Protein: CASSLGQGKAFF.

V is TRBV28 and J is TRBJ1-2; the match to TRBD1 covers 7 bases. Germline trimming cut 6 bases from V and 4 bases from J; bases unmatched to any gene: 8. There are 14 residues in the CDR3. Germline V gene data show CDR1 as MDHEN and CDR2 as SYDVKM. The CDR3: CASRRRDRSYGYTF. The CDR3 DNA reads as TGTGCCAGCAGAAGGAGGGACAGATCCTATGGCTACACCTTC.

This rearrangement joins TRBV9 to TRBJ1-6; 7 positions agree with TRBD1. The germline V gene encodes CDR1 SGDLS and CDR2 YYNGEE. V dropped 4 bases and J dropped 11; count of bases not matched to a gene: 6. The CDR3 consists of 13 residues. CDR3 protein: CASSPPQGTPLHF. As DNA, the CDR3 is TGTGCCAGCAGCCCCCCACAGGGGACACCCCTCCACTTT.

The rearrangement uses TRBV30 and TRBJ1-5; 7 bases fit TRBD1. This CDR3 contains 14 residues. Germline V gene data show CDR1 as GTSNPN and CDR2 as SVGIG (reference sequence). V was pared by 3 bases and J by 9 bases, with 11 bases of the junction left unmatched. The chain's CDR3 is CAWRGDSRFSPQHF. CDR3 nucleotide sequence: TGTGCCTGGAGGGGGGACAGTCGGTTTTCGCCCCAGCATTTT.

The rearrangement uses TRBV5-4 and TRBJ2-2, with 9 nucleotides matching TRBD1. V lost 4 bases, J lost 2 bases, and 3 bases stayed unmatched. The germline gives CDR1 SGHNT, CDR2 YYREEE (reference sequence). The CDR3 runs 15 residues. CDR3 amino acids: CASSRTGGNTGELFF. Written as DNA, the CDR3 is TGTGCCAGCAGCCGAACAGGGGGCAACACCGGGGAGCTGTTTTTT. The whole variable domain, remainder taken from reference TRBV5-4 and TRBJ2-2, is ETGVTQSPTHLIKTRGQQVTLRCSSQSGHNTVSWYQQALGQGPQFIFQYYREEENGRGNFPPRFSGLQFPNYSSELNVNALELDDSALYLCASSRTGGNTGELFFGEGSRLTVL.

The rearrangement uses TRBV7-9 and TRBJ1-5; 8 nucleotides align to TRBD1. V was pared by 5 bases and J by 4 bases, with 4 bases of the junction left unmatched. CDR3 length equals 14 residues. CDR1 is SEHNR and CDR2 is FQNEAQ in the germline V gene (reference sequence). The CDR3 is CASSPQGGNQPQHF. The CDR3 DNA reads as TGTGCCAGCAGCCCACAGGGGGGAAATCAGCCCCAGCATTTT.

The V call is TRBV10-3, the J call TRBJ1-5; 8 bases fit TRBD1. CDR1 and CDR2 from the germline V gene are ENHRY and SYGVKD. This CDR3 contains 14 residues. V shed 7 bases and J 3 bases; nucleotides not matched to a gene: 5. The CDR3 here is CAITPTGVNQPQHF. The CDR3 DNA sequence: TGTGCCATCACTCCGACAGGGGTCAATCAGCCCCAGCATTTT.

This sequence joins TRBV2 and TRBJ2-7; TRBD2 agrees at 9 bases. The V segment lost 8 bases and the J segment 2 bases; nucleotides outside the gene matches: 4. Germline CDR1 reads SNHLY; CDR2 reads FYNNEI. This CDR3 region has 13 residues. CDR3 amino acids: CASSAGGTYEQYF. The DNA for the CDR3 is TGTGCCAGCTCAGCGGGAGGAACCTACGAGCAGTACTTC.

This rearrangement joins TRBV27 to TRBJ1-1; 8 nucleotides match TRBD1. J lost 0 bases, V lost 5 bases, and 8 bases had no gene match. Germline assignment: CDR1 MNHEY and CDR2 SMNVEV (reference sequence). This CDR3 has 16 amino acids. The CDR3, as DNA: TGTGCCAGCAGTGATCAGACAGGGGCGATGAACACTGAAGCTTTCTTT. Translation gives CASSDQTGAMNTEAFF.

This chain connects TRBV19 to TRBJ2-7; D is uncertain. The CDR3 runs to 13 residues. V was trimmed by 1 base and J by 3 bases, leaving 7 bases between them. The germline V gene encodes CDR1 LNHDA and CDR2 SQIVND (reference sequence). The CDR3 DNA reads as TGTGCCAGTAGTATAGGCCAGCGCTACGAGCAGTACTTC. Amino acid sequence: CASSIGQRYEQYF.

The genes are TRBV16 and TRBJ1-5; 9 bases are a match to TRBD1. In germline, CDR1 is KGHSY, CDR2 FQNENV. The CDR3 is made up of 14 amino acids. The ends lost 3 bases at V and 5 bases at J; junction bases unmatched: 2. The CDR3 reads CASSHRQGDQPQHF. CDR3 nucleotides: TGTGCCAGCAGCCATCGACAGGGGGATCAGCCCCAGCATTTT.

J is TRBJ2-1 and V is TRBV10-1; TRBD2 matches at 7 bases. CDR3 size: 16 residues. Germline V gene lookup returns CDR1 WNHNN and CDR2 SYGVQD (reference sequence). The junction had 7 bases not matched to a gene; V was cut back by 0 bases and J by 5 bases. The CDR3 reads CASSESWLAANNEQFF. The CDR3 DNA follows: TGCGCCAGCAGTGAGTCTTGGCTAGCGGCGAACAATGAGCAGTTCTTC.

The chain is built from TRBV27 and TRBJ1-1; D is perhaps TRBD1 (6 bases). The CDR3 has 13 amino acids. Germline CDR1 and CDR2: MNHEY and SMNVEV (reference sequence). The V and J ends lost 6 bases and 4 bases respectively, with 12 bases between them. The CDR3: CASSPTGSTEAFF. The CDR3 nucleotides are TGTGCCAGCAGCCCTACAGGGAGCACTGAAGCTTTCTTT.

The DNA for the CDR3 is TGTGCCAGCAGAGAGACAGCCACAGATACGCAGTATTTT. Its translation: CASRETATDTQYF. The chain recombines TRBV6-5 with TRBJ2-3, with D maybe TRBD1 (5 bases). This CDR3 has 13 amino acids. The germline V gene has CDR1 MNHEY and CDR2 SVGAGI. V shed 6 bases and J shed 2 bases, with 9 bases lying between them.

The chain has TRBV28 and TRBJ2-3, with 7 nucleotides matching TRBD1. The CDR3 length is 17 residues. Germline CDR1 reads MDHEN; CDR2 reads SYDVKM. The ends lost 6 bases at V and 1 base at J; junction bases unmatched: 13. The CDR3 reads CASSTGTGVFRTDTQYF. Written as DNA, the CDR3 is TGTGCCAGCAGCACCGGAACAGGGGTGTTTCGCACAGATACGCAGTATTTT.

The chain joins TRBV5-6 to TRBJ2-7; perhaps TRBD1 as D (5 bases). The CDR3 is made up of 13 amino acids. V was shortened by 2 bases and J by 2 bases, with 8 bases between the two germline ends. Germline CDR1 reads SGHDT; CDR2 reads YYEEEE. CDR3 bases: TGTGCCAGCAGCTTCGGACATACCTACGAGCAGTACTTC. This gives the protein CASSFGHTYEQYF.

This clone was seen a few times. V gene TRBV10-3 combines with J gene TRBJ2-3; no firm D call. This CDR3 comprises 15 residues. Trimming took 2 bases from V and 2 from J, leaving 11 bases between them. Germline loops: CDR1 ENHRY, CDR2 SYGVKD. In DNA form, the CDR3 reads TGTGCCATCAGTGAGCAAGCGCGCCCCACAGATACGCAGTATTTT. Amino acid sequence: CAISEQARPTDTQYF.

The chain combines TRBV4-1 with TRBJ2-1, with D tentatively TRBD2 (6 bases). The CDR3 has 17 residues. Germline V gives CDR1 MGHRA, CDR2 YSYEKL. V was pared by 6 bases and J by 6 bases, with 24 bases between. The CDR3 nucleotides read TGCGCCAGCAGTCGAGCCCTAGGGGACTTACAGATCAATGAGCAGTTCTTC. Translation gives CASSRALGDLQINEQFF.

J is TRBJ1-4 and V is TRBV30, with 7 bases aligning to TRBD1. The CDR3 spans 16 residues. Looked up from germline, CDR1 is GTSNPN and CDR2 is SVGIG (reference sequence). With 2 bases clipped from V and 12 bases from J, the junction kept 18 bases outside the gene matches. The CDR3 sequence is CAWSHRRGQSDRELFF. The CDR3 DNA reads TGTGCCTGGAGTCACAGGAGGGGGCAGTCCGACCGGGAACTGTTTTTT.